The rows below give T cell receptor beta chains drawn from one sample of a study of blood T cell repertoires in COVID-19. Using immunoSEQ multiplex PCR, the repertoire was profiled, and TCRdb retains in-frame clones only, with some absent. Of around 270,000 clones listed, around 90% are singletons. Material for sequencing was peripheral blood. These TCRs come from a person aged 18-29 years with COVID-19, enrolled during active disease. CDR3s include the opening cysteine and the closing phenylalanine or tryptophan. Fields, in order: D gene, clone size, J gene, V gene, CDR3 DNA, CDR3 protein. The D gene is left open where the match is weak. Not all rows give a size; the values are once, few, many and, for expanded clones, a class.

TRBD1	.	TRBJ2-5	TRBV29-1	TGCAGCGTCCTCAACGACGGACAGGGCGGAGGAGAGACCCAGTACTTC	CSVLNDGQGGGETQYF
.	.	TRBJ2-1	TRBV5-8	TGTGCCAGCAGCTTGGGGTGGGAGGTCTCCTACAATGAGCAGTTCTTC	CASSLGWEVSYNEQFF
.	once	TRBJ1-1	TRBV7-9	TGTGCCAGCAGCTTTCCGGGGACACCGAACACTGAAGCTTTCTTT	CASSFPGTPNTEAFF
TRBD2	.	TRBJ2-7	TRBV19	TGTGCCAGTAGTATGGAGGACGGGAGGGGTTACGAGCAGTACTTC	CASSMEDGRGYEQYF
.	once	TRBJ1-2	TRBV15	TGTGCCACCAGCCCACCTGGACACGGGTATGGCTACACCTTC	CATSPPGHGYGYTF
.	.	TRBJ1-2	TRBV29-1	TGCAGCGTTGAAGAAGAGGGCTATCGGGGAGACAATGGCTACACCTTC	CSVEEEGYRGDNGYTF
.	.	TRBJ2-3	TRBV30	TGTGCCTGGAGTCTCTCCGGGACAAGTGGAGATACGCAGTATTTT	CAWSLSGTSGDTQYF
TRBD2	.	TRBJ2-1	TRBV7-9	TGTGCCAGCAGCCATACTAGCGGGGCAGACAATGAGCAGTTCTTC	CASSHTSGADNEQFF
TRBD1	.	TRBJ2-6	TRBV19	TGTGCCAGTAGCCCTGAACCGGGACAGGGATTCTCTGGGGCCAACGTCCTGACTTTC	CASSPEPGQGFSGANVLTF
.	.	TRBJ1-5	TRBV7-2	TGTGCCAGCAGCTTAGCGAATTTTGTATCGGGGCAGCCCCAGCATTTT	CASSLANFVSGQPQHF
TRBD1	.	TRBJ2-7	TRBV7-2	TGTGCCAGCAGCTCAGGGACCCAGGGGGCAGTGAGGGAGCAGTACTTC	CASSSGTQGAVREQYF
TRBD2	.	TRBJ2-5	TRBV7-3	TGTGCCAGCAGCCCCAGCGGGAGCTCGAGGGAGACCCAGTACTTC	CASSPSGSSRETQYF
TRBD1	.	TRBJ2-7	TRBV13	TGTGCCAGCAGCTTAGATAGTGGGACAGGGGTGACCAACTACTACGAGCAGTACTTC	CASSLDSGTGVTNYYEQYF
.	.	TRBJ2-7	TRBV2	TGTGCCAGCACCCGAAGCCAGGGGCTTTCCTACGAGCAGTACTTC	CASTRSQGLSYEQYF
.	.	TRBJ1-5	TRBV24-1	TGTGCCACCCAGGGGCGTAGCAATCAGCCCCAGCATTTT	CATQGRSNQPQHF
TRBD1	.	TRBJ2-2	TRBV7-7	TGTGCTAGCAGCACCTCGGACAGGGGGCCGAGATGGGGAAGCCGGGGAGCTGTTTTT	CASSTSDRGPRWGSRGAVF
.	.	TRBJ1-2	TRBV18	TGTGCCAGCTTAGGACAGACGAACTATGGCTACACCTTC	CASLGQTNYGYTF
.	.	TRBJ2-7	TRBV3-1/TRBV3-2	TGTGCCAGCAGCCAAGAAGTCCTAGGTGGTGGCGGTGCGCCCTACGAGCAGTACTTC	CASSQEVLGGGGAPYEQYF
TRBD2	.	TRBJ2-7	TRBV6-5	TGTGCCAGCAGTTACGTACTAGCGGGAGTGACCTACGAGCAGTACTTC	CASSYVLAGVTYEQYF
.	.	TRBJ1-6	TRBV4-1	TGCGCCAGCAGCCAAGTATCCTCTCGGGGTAATTCACCCCTCCACTTT	CASSQVSSRGNSPLHF
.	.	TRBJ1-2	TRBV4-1	TGCGCCAGCAGCCAAGATCCCTTGGCAGCGGATGGCTACACCTTC	CASSQDPLAADGYTF
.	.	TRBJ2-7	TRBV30	TGTGCCTGGAGTACCGGAGGCCAAATTCTCCACGAGCAGTACTTC	CAWSTGGQILHEQYF
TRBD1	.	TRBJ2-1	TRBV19	TGTGCCAGTAGTATCAGACAGGGAACCTACAATGAGCAGTTCTTC	CASSIRQGTYNEQFF
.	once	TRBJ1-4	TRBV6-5	TGTGCCAGCAGGAACCCAGGGGCAACTAATGAAAAACTGTTTTTT	CASRNPGATNEKLFF
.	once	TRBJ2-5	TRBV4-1	TGCGCCAGCAGCCAAGGTCACAGCCAAGAGACCCAGTACTTC	CASSQGHSQETQYF
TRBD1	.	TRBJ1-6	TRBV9	TGTGCCAGCAGCCCGGGGACAGGTTATTCACCCCTCCACTTT	CASSPGTGYSPLHF
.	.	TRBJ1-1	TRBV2	TGTGCCAGCAGCATACACGACTTAGCTTTCTTT	CASSIHDLAFF
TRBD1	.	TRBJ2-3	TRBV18	TGTGCCAGCAACACGGACAGGGTGTTGGCAGATACGCAGTATTTT	CASNTDRVLADTQYF
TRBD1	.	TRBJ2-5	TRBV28	TGTGCCAGCAGTTTACGGACAGGGGGCGCAGTTGGTGAGACCCAGTACTTC	CASSLRTGGAVGETQYF
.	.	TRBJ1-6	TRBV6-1	TGTGCCAGCGGGAACCGGGGTCTCTATAATTCACCCCTCCACTTT	CASGNRGLYNSPLHF
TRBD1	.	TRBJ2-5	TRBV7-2	TGTGCCAGTTCGCGCAGGGGGTACCAAGAGACCCAGTACTTC	CASSRRGYQETQYF
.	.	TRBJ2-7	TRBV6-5	TGTGCCAGCTCACAGGGTCCGTACGAGCAGTACTTC	CASSQGPYEQYF
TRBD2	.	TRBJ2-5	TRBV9	TGTGCCAGCAGCGTAGAGCGGGGGGAGTTGGAGACCCAGTACTTC	CASSVERGELETQYF
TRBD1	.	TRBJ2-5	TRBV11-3	TGTGCCAGCAGCTTAGACGGGACAGGGGACCGAGAGACCCAGTACTTC	CASSLDGTGDRETQYF
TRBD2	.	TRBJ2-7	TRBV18	TGTGCCAGCTCACAAAGCGGGAGTTACGAGCAGTACTTC	CASSQSGSYEQYF
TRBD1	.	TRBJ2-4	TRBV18	TGTGCCAGCTCACCCTGGGACAGTAAAAACATTCAGTACTTC	CASSPWDSKNIQYF
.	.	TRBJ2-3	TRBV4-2	TGTGCCAGCAGCCCCCTCGGAGCGGATCACACAGATACGCAGTATTTT	CASSPLGADHTDTQYF
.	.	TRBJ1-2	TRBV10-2	TGCGCCAGCAGTGAAGCGCTTAACTATGGCTACACCTTC	CASSEALNYGYTF
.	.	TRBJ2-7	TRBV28	TGTGCCAGCAGGCTTGCTATCCTACGCGAGCAGTACTTC	CASRLAILREQYF
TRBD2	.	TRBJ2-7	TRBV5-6	TGTGCCAGCAGCTTGGGGGGAGGGGAGGTGCGCGAGCAGTACTTC	CASSLGGGEVREQYF
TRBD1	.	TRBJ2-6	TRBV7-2	TGTGCCAGCAGCCTACGACAGGGGACGGGGGCCAACGTCCTGACTTTC	CASSLRQGTGANVLTF
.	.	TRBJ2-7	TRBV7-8	TGTGCCAGCAGCTGGGGAAATACGGGGTACGAGCAGTACTTC	CASSWGNTGYEQYF
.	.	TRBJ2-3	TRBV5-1	TGCGCCAGCAAACCCCCGGGAGATACGCAGTATTTT	CASKPPGDTQYF
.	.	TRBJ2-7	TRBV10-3	TGTGCCATCGGACTGGCAAACGAGCAGTACTTC	CAIGLANEQYF
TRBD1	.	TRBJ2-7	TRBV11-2	TGTGCCAGCAGCTCGGGGACAGGGGCCTACGAGCAGTACTTC	CASSSGTGAYEQYF
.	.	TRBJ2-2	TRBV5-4	TGTGCTTCGAAAGTGGGCAGGGAGGTGACCGGGGAGCTGTTTTTT	CASKVGREVTGELFF
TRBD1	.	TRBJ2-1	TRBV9	TGTGCCAGCAGCGCGTCCCGGGACAGGGCCACGTATGAGCAGTTCTTC	CASSASRDRATYEQFF
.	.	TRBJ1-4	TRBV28	TGTGCCAGCAGTTTGCGTGCGGTGAGAGTGAGGGATGAAAAACTGTTTTTT	CASSLRAVRVRDEKLFF